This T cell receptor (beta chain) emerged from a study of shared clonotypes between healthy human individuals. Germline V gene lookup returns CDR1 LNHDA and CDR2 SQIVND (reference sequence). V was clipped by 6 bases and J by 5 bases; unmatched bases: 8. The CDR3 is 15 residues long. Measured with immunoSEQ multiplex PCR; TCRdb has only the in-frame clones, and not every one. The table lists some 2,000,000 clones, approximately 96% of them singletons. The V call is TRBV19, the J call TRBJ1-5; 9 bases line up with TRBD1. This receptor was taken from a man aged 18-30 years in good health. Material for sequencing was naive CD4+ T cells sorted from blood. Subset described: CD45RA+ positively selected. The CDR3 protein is CASRHRDREYQPQHF. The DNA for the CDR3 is TGTGCCAGTAGACACAGGGACAGGGAATATCAGCCCCAGCATTTT.